These 9 T cell receptor beta chains were all obtained from the same sample, sequenced in a study of T cell clonality in common variable immunodeficiency. Using immunoSEQ multiplex PCR, the repertoire was profiled, and TCRdb retains in-frame clones only, with some absent. The sample yields some 54,000 clones, without any singletons. The specimen was peripheral blood mononuclear cells. These receptors all come from a person between 18 and 75 years old in good health.

Details on this clone: The read falls 3 residues short of the CDR3 end, and the missing part is taken from the germline J gene. The V gene is TRBV18, the J gene TRBJ1-2; D is possibly TRBD1 (5 bases). CDR1 and CDR2 (germline): KGHSH, LQKENI. This CDR3 has 13 amino acids. V gave up 3 bases and J gave up 7 bases, with 12 bases separating them. The CDR3 bases that were read are TGTGCCAGCTCACCTGGCAGGGAACGTGGC. This translates into CASSPGRERG. The full CDR3 protein is CASSPGRERGYTF.

This clone showed up many times. The CDR3 is cut off 3 residues early in the read; its end comes from the germline J gene. J is TRBJ1-5 and V is TRBV9, with a possible D match to TRBD1 (5 bases). This CDR3 is 13 amino acids long. Germline V gene data show CDR1 as SGDLS and CDR2 as YYNGEE. V lost 4 bases, J lost 7 bases, and 12 bases lay in between. CDR3 residues: CASSRGVSQPQHF. Incomplete CDR3 DNA: TGTGCCAGCAGCCGAGGGGTCTCACAGCCC.

Note on this clone: The read halts 3 residues ahead of the CDR3 end, with the missing end drawn from the germline J gene. The chain recombines TRBV7-8 with TRBJ2-1; no clear D. Germline CDR1 is SGHVS and CDR2 is FQNEAQ. The CDR3 length is 16 residues. The germline V and J ends were trimmed by 5 bases and 3 bases, with 17 bases remaining between them. The CDR3 spells CASSPLSAAFYNEQFF. The part of the CDR3 DNA that was read is TGTGCCAGCAGCCCGTTAAGTGCGGCATTCTACAATGAG.

The sample holds many counts of this clone. The CDR3 goes on 3 residues after the read ends, and that part is filled in from the germline J gene. The chain is built from TRBV19 and TRBJ1-3; 7 positions agree with TRBD1. The CDR3 extends over 11 amino acids. Germline values: CDR1 LNHDA, CDR2 SQIVND (reference sequence). CDR3: CASRGTARIYF. The CDR3 bases that were read are TGTGCCAGTAGGGGGACAGCTCGG.

This clone was observed at least ten times. The CDR3 extends 3 residues past the end of the read, so its final part is completed from the germline J gene. The V gene is TRBV2, the J gene TRBJ2-1; the match to TRBD2 covers 13 bases. CDR1 SNHLY and CDR2 FYNNEI come from the germline V gene. The CDR3 is 17 residues long. V shed 6 bases, J shed 9 bases, and the junction held 14 bases outside the gene matches. CDR3 DNA (partial): TGTGCCAGCAGGGATTGGGGACTAGCGGGATTCTCCGGTGAG. Amino acids: CASRDWGLAGFSGE. The entire CDR3 is CASRDWGLAGFSGEQFF.

A remark on this clone: The read ends 3 residues before the CDR3 terminus; that terminus is restored from the germline J gene. The rearrangement uses TRBV2 and TRBJ1-2; D not certain. The CDR3 spans 11 residues. CDR1 and CDR2 from the germline V gene are SNHLY and FYNNEI. The CDR3 is CASSERHSYTF. CDR3 DNA (partial): TGTGCCAGCAGTGAACGACACTCC.

This clone appeared many times. The read finishes 3 residues shy of the CDR3 end, and the germline J gene is used to complete it. The V and J genes are TRBV20-1 and TRBJ2-7, with a possible D match to TRBD1 (6 bases). This CDR3 contains 15 residues. With 2 bases removed from V and 4 bases from J, the gap between germline ends came to 18 bases. CDR1 DFQATT and CDR2 SNEGSKA come from the germline V gene (reference sequence). The sequenced CDR3 bases are TGCAGTGCTAGACCCGGACAGTCTCAGGCATACGAG. It specifies CSARPGQSQAYE. The entire CDR3 sequence reads CSARPGQSQAYEQYF.

This clone has ten or more counts. CDR3 amino acids: CASSMDRANTGELFF. The CDR3 DNA, read in part, is TGTGCCAGTAGTATGGACAGGGCGAACACCGGGGAG. This chain joins TRBV19 and TRBJ2-2; 8 nucleotides align to TRBD1. The sequenced fragment ends 3 residues before the CDR3 boundary, so the rest is inferred from the germline J gene. Germline values: CDR1 LNHDA, CDR2 SQIVND (reference sequence). This CDR3 spans 15 amino acids. V was clipped by 3 bases and J by 0 bases; unmatched bases: 0.

Concerning this clone itself: The CDR3 is cut off 3 residues early in the read; its end comes from the germline J gene. This chain links TRBV5-4 with TRBJ2-7; 13 bases align to TRBD2. Germline V lookup: CDR1 SGHNT, CDR2 YYREEE (reference sequence). The CDR3 consists of 15 residues. The ends lost 4 bases at V and 5 bases at J; junction bases unmatched: 6. Partial CDR3 DNA: TGTGCCAGCAGCACCCGGACTAGCGGGGGTAACGAG. This gives the protein CASSTRTSGGNE. The full CDR3 reads CASSTRTSGGNEQYF.